This TCR beta chain was recorded in a study of T cells in tumors after PD-1 blockade. At the level of the study: No patient had prior checkpoint blockade, systemic immunosuppression, or radiotherapy within 4 weeks. During anti-PD-1 treatment, some patients continued daily vismodegib 150 mg. Blood samples averaged around 100,000 templates (range roughly 24,679-270,000) and approximately 37,000 unique clonotypes. Study-level findings and limits: Blood contained about 42% of the tumor's TCR clonotypes.

Germline lookup yields CDR1 LNHNV and CDR2 YYDKDF (reference sequence). The germline V and J ends were trimmed by 1 base and 2 bases, with 9 bases remaining between them. The CDR3 sequence is 15 residues long. Measured with immunoSEQ multiplex PCR; TCRdb has only the in-frame clones, and not every one. Among under 40,000 clones listed, approximately 73% were seen once. In the case of this clone: Its antigen is still unknown.

The V and J genes are TRBV15 and TRBJ2-4, with D perhaps matching TRBD2 (5 bases). The sample here was PBMCs, taken after anti-PD-1 treatment. This receptor was identified in a human donor with basal cell carcinoma. CDR3 sequence reads: CATSRAGSTKNIQYF. The CDR3 DNA follows: TGTGCCACCAGCAGAGCGGGATCGACCAAAAACATTCAGTACTTC. The full variable domain, completed using reference TRBV15 and TRBJ2-4, is DAMVIQNPRYQVTQFGKPVTLSCSQTLNHNVMYWYQQKSSQAPKLLFHYYDKDFNNEADTPDNFQSRRPNTSFCFLDIRSPGLGDTAMYLCATSRAGSTKNIQYFGAGTRLSVL.